This T cell receptor (beta chain) was found in a study of human T cells and chemical hapten exposure (dated by TCRdb to the early 2020s). Turning to the overall study: For sensitization, 2% DPC in acetone was applied to a roughly 2 cm by roughly 2 cm area of upper inner arm skin. Throughout the approximately 23-week study period, patients were also given weekly therapeutic DPC doses on the scalp. Patch testing on the upper back used Finn chambers containing 0.01% DPC, with scoring done after 6 days according to International Contact Dermatitis Research Group standards. The patient cohort, mostly female, included alopecia areata with under or over 50% scalp involvement, alopecia totalis and alopecia universalis. Libraries were combined into a pool for sequencing, and differences in TCR yield between samples came mainly from small differences in library volumes within the pool. The study tracked peripheral blood TCR repertoire changes in vivo during primary and secondary sensitization to the hapten diphenylcyclopropenone (DPC) in alopecia patients. Patient blood was sampled pre-sensitization (week 0) and at 2, 6 and about 24 weeks after DPC sensitization. For TCR sequencing, blood came from about 29 alopecia patients at anywhere from one to four time points (pre-sensitization, 2, 6 and 24 weeks). What the research found in general, with its limitations: Significantly more large CDR3 similarity clusters were formed by expanded TCRs than by pre-sensitization or healthy control sets, consistent with antigen-driven responses. Because every patient had alopecia, a presumed autoimmune disease, the patients' immune response might differ from that of healthy individuals. DPC sensitization did not change the number of TCRs with a frequency above 1 in 1000, and there was no evidence of changes in global repertoire structure. A positive correlation was found between the number of PT1 expanded TCRs and patch test score, with significance reached at thresholds 8, 16 and 32 but not 4. After repeated subsampling, changes were observed in the strength of the expansion versus patch-test correlation and in the threshold at which the correlation became significant.

This clonotype was found a few times. What antigen it recognizes has not been identified. No quality values exist for individual bases; no much larger clone is one base distant. Library preparation used RACE. The run used a NextSeq 500. During library preparation, unique molecular identifiers were attached to individual cDNA molecules so that TCRs could be counted in a quantitative, reproducible way. From each blood RNA sample, both TCR alpha and TCR beta chains were sequenced. The study's own analysis went as follows. The median number of TCRs per sample was approximately 96,000, ranging from 23,224 to 690,600. V, J and CDR3 annotation of the TCR reads was performed with the Decombinator software suite. To make PS versus PT1 abundance plots, every sample was subsampled to the same number of TCRs (28,000). TCRs were defined as expanded if absent before sensitization and observed at least eight times at the 2-week time point. Using fastp trimming at Q25 and MiXCR clonotype assembly, TCRdb reanalyzed the public sequencing data and kept in-frame beta chains. Rows matching on CDR3 protein sequence are summarized as one entry with the most common DNA and genes. These V and J calls derive from TCRdb rather than the authors' analysis. A total of about 90,000 distinct CDR3 sequences appear in this sample, roughly a tenth of them only once. The ten largest clonotypes hold less than 2.5% of the sample.

The time point label on this specimen signifies: patch test 1, 2 weeks after DPC sensitization. Taken with the paper, the label for treatment or condition translates to: therapeutic diphenylcyclopropenone sensitization with weekly scalp DPC. At every patch-test visit, the blood draw took place before the patch test was put on. Eligible patients were aged 18 to 70, diagnosed with alopecia, deemed suitable for DPC therapy, and excluded if pregnant. Total RNA was isolated from unfractionated whole blood collected in Tempus Blood RNA tubes. Looking up the germline V gene yields CDR1 MDHEN and CDR2 SYDVKM. Taken from cysteine to phenylalanine, the CDR3 has 14 residues. Here the CDR3 DNA is all that survives: 42 bases in frame from base 1. V is reduced by 7 bases and J by 4 bases, leaving a spacing of 16 bases between them.

The chain is made from TRBV28 and TRBJ2-5; the D call is tentative, TRBD1 or TRBD2, as each matches 5 bases. The sample consisted of whole blood, taken in connection with sensitization to the hapten diphenylcyclopropenone (DPC). The clonotype was recovered from a man aged 35 to 55 with alopecia areata. Some clones in this sample may be carry-over from other donors' samples. The bases are TGTGCCAGCACGAGGGACCGTGTGAGAGAGACCCAGTACTTC. This encodes CASTRDRVRETQYF.